Listed here is a single T cell receptor (beta chain). These data originate in a study of T cell changes during pregnancy in multiple sclerosis. Assay: immunoSEQ multiplex PCR; the TCRdb copy retains only in-frame clones and omits some. The sample shows about 38,000 clones, 91% of them seen only once. The specimen comprised CD8+ T cells from peripheral blood mononuclear cells, sampled in the second trimester of pregnancy. This sequence was found in a female donor with multiple sclerosis, enrolled in a pregnancy study.

In DNA form, the CDR3 reads TGTGCCAGCAGCTCTCCACCAGACACTGAAGCTTTCTTT. This gives the protein CASSSPPDTEAFF. The V call is TRBV7-2, the J call TRBJ1-1, with D hard to call. Germline CDR1 reads SGHTA; CDR2 reads FQGNSA. Deletions cut 4 bases from V and 3 bases from J, with 9 bases between. CDR3 size: 13 residues.